Below, one T cell receptor beta chain is given with its context. The antigen is undetermined. This specimen comes from a study of cytomegalovirus exposure and HLA in healthy donors. Notes on the study in general: When analyzed later, a missense DCLRE1C variant was found to be linked to TCR beta V- and J-gene trimming. Data from an earlier analysis indicated that most TCR beta V segments were productive either about 90% or about 30% of the time.

The PCR ran on 60 Vbeta and 13 Jbeta primers. Authors' methods: In a later analysis, of 84 million or so unique beta chains, around 11 million appeared in at least two donors. Sequencing was performed with immunoSEQ multiplex PCR; in TCRdb, only in-frame clones are kept and a portion is missing. V, J and clone size reflect that table, while D and trimming were determined from the DNA. Of under 70,000 clones listed, 70% are singletons. Looked up from germline, CDR1 is MNHNS and CDR2 is SASEGT. This CDR3 has 13 amino acids. The V end was cut by 2 bases, the J end by 4 bases, with 8 bases between. The sequencing sample was made of PBMCs. The V and J genes are TRBV6-1 and TRBJ1-2; D not resolved. The TCR sequence derives from a woman in her fifties or sixties in good health and CMV-seropositive. Here the CDR3 DNA reads TGTGCCAGCAGTGAAAGCCCCCTCTATGGCTACACCTTC. It specifies CASSESPLYGYTF.